There are a few counts of the clone carrying this T cell receptor beta chain. The antigen remains undetermined. This sample is part of a study of early T cells in non-severe SARS-CoV-2 infection. The overall study: Sequencing was performed on bulk RNA from unsorted whole blood, leaving chains unpaired.

cDNA molecules, individually, were tagged with unique molecular identifiers. TCRdb re-called the 5' RACE reads through MiXCR, storing one row per CDR3 protein. The data show around 64,000 distinct CDR3 sequences, with 10% to 15% seen just once and roughly 7% held by the top ten. Findings and limits, study-wide: There was a bias toward anti-spike CD8 responses in VDJdb matching, which missed private and CD4 specificities.

The specimen sequenced was whole blood. The sequence came from an adult who was a healthcare worker with PCR-confirmed SARS-CoV-2 infection or an uninfected control (not recorded which).

The CDR3 here is CASGSGADTQYF. The CDR3 region has the DNA TGTGCCAGCGGGTCAGGGGCAGATACGCAGTATTTT. This rearrangement joins TRBV9 to TRBJ2-3; perhaps TRBD1 as D (6 bases). V lost 7 bases, J lost 4 bases, and 10 bases lay in between. CDR1 and CDR2 (germline): SGDLS, YYNGEE. This CDR3 spans 12 amino acids. Variable domain in full (rest from reference TRBV9 and TRBJ2-3): DSGVTQTPKHLITATGQRVTLRCSPRSGDLSVYWYQQSLDQGLQFLIQYYNGEERAKGNILERFSAQQFPDLHSELNLSSLELGDSALYFCASGSGADTQYFGPGTRLTVL.